This T cell receptor (beta chain) is drawn from a study of shared clonotypes between healthy human individuals. Study-level results: Estimated richness was generally greater in naive than memory subsets.

CDR1 and CDR2 (germline): MNHEY, SVGAGI. The CDR3 totals 13 residues. Deletions cut 4 bases from V and 4 bases from J, with 10 bases between. Researchers ran the assay at a deep level. Authors' methods: ImmunoSEQ junction-only sequences lacked quality scores, so their filtering differed. Profiled with immunoSEQ multiplex PCR; TCRdb holds only in-frame clones, not every one. V and J calls and clone size follow that table, whereas D and trimming were derived from the DNA. Of about 960,000 clones detected, approximately 80% appear once; the ten largest clones hold around 1.4%. Details on this clone: Antigen specificity is unknown.

The sequence was collected from a young man in good health. Sample: memory CD4+ T cells sorted from blood. Subset reported: CD45RA-negative fraction. The gene calls are TRBV6-5 and TRBJ1-2; maybe TRBD1 (5 bases). DNA of the CDR3: TGTGCCAGCAGTTCAGGACACTCCTATGGCTACACCTTC. Residues: CASSSGHSYGYTF.